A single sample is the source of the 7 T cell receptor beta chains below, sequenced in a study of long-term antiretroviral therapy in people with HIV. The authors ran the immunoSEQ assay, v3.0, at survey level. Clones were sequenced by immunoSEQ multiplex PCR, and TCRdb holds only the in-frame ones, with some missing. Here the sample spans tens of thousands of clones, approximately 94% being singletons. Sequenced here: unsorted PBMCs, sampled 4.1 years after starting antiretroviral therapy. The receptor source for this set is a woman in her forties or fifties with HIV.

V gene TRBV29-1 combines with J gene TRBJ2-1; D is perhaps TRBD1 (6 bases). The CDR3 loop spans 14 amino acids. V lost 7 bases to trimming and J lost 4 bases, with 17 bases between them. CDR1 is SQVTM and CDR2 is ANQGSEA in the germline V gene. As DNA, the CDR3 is TGCAGCGGAACAGGGTTGAGATTTTACAATGAGCAGTTCTTC. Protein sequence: CSGTGLRFYNEQFF.

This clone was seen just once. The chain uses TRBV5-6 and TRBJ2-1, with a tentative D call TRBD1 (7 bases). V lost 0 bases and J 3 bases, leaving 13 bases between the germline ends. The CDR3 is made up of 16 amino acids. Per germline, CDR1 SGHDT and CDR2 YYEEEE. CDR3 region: CASSLDGGGYYNEQFF. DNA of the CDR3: TGTGCCAGCAGCTTGGATGGAGGGGGCTACTACAATGAGCAGTTCTTC.

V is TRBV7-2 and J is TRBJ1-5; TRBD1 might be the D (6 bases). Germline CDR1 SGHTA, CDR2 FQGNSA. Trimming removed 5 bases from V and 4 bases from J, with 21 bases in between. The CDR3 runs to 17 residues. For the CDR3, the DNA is TGTGCCAGCAGCGCAAGCCGACCGGGACACCTAAATCAGCCCCAGCATTTT. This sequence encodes CASSASRPGHLNQPQHF.

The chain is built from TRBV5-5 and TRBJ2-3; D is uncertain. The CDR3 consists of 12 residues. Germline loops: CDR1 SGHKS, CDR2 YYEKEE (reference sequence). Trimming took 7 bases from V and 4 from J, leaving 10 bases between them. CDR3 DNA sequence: TGTGCCAGCGCTCCTGGGGCAGATACGCAGTATTTT. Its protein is CASAPGADTQYF.

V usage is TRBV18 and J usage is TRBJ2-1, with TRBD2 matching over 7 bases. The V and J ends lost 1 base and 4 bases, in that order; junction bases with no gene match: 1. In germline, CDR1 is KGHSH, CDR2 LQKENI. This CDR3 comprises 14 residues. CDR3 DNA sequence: TGTGCCAGCTCACCACAGGGAGGGTACAATGAGCAGTTCTTC. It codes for CASSPQGGYNEQFF.

For the CDR3, the DNA is TGTGCCAGCAGCTTACTGGCAGGGGGCGTGTATGGCTACACCTTC. Encoded protein: CASSLLAGGVYGYTF. The chain combines TRBV7-3 with TRBJ1-2, with 8 bases that match TRBD1. The germline V gene encodes CDR1 SGHTA and CDR2 FQGTGA. This CDR3 has 15 residues. The ends lost 2 bases at V and 5 bases at J; junction bases unmatched: 7.

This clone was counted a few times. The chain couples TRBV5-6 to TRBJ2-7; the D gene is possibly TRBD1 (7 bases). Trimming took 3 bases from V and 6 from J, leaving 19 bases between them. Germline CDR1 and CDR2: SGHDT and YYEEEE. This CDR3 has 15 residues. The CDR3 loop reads CASSSTHRQGGEQYF. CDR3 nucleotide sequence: TGTGCCAGCAGCTCCACTCATAGACAGGGAGGCGAGCAGTACTTC.